The next 5 T cell receptor beta chains were all read from a single sample in a study of cytomegalovirus exposure and HLA in healthy donors. The PCR made use of 60 Vbeta and 13 Jbeta primers. Produced via immunoSEQ multiplex PCR; TCRdb's table is partial and in-frame only. Of 140,000 or so clones detected, roughly 79% appear once; the ten largest clones hold 1.5% to 2%. The specimen sequenced was PBMCs. The receptor source for this set is a woman aged 30 to 39 in good health and CMV-seronegative.

The chain is built from TRBV28 and TRBJ1-1; 7 bases are a match to TRBD1. V shed 6 bases and J 8 bases; nucleotides not matched to a gene: 9. Germline CDR1 reads MDHEN; CDR2 reads SYDVKM. This CDR3 is 13 amino acids long. In nucleotides, the CDR3 is TGTGCCAGCAGCATATACAGGGGCCTGGAAGCTTTCTTT. Encoded protein: CASSIYRGLEAFF.

Only a few counts were recorded for this clone. V usage is TRBV10-3 and J usage is TRBJ1-5; TRBD1 matches 7 bases. Germline CDR1 ENHRY, CDR2 SYGVKD. Trimming cost V 0 bases and J 6 bases; bases outside gene matches: 5. The CDR3 loop spans 15 amino acids. CDR3 loop: CAISESGQGGQPQHF. The CDR3 nucleotides are TGTGCCATCAGTGAGTCGGGGCAGGGGGGTCAGCCCCAGCATTTT.

In this sample, this clone turned up once. This chain links TRBV6-1 with TRBJ1-1, with 7 bases matching TRBD1. Germline V CDR1 and CDR2: MNHNS, SASEGT. Trimming at V came to 6 bases and at J to 2 bases, leaving 6 bases not matched to a gene. The CDR3 spans 14 residues. CDR3 residues: CASRAQGGNTEAFF. CDR3 in DNA: TGTGCCAGCAGGGCCCAGGGGGGAAACACTGAAGCTTTCTTT.

The V call is TRBV5-1, the J call TRBJ1-5; weak D call: TRBD1 (6 bases). Trimming cost V 5 bases and J 2 bases, with 11 bases left between them. Germline CDR1 is SGHRS and CDR2 is YFSETQ. The CDR3 runs 14 residues. The CDR3 reads CASSYPGGNQPQHF. CDR3 nucleotide sequence: TGCGCCAGCAGTTACCCAGGGGGCAATCAGCCCCAGCATTTT.

This chain joins TRBV29-1 and TRBJ2-1, with TRBD1 matching 7 bases. Germline CDR1 reads SQVTM; CDR2 reads ANQGSEA. The CDR3 consists of 13 residues. V was clipped by 7 bases and J by 1 base; unmatched bases: 4. CDR3 sequence reads: CSGLTGSYNEQFF. The CDR3 bases are TGCAGCGGTTTGACAGGGTCCTACAATGAGCAGTTCTTC.